This T cell receptor (beta chain) was sequenced during a study of T cells in Graves' hyperthyroidism and ophthalmopathy. Authors of the study amplified TCR beta CDR3 regions from RNA transcripts. A set of HTBI primers served as the primers for a first-round RT-PCR of the TCR CDR3. TCRdb processed the multiplex PCR reads anew with MiXCR; each CDR3 protein has one entry. Of roughly 420,000 distinct CDR3 sequences listed, roughly 13% were seen once; the top ten hold 5.3%. Ten or more counts support this clonotype. Germline CDR1 reads MNHEY; CDR2 reads SVGAGI. V shed 0 bases, J shed 6 bases, and the junction held 9 bases outside the gene matches. The CDR3 totals 16 residues.

The receptor's source is a woman in her late teens or twenties with Graves' hyperthyroidism. V is TRBV6-5 and J is TRBJ2-3; TRBD2 aligns across 7 bases. Source material: blood. CDR3 loop: CASSYSPGTGGDTQYF. The DNA for the CDR3 is TGTGCCAGCAGTTACTCGCCTGGGACCGGGGGGGATACGCAGTATTTT.